This TCR beta chain was identified during a study of blood T cell repertoires in COVID-19. About the study: There were acute and convalescent COVID-19 samples, and they came from the United States, Italy and Spain. PBMCs, B-cell-depleted T cells, or T cells provided the cDNA or gDNA that made up the material.

The sample holds one count of this clone. V was pared by 4 bases and J by 1 base, with 8 bases between. Germline V CDR1 and CDR2: SGHRS, YFSETQ. The CDR3 contains 13 residues. Using immunoSEQ multiplex PCR, the repertoire was profiled, and TCRdb retains in-frame clones only, with some absent. The table includes some 70,000 clones, roughly 80% detected once. This sequence joins TRBV5-1 and TRBJ1-1; possible D gene TRBD1, 5 bases. This TCR was sampled from a woman aged 50 to 65 with acute or convalescent COVID-19. Sequencing was carried out using peripheral blood. The CDR3 region has the DNA TGCGCCAGCAGCGTGACAGCGAACACTGAAGCTTTCTTT. Translation gives CASSVTANTEAFF. Using reference TRBV5-1 and TRBJ1-1 for the parts outside the CDR3, the full variable domain is KAGVTQTPRYLIKTRGQQVTLSCSPISGHRSVSWYQQTPGQGLQFLFEYFSETQRNKGNFPGRFSGRQFSNSRSEMNVSTLELGDSALYLCASSVTANTEAFFGQGTRLTVV.